A single T cell receptor (beta chain) is shown here with its context. The antigen this receptor binds is unknown. Per-base qualities were not stored, and no clone one base away is much larger. Trimming at the junction amounts to 5 bases on V and 3 bases on J, and the germline ends lie 21 bases apart. The CDR3 sequence holds 17 residues, the cysteine and phenylalanine included. Left in the record is the CDR3 DNA by itself, 51 bases read in frame from the first base. Taken from the germline V gene, the CDR1 and CDR2 loops are SGHTA and FQGNSA. Donors were a few dozen systemically healthy Caucasian individuals from Russia aged 6 to 90 years. Ten milliliters of peripheral blood were drawn from each donor into EDTA-treated Vacutainer tubes. Ficoll-Paque density-gradient centrifugation was used to isolate PBMCs, with at least 6.5 million obtained per sample. Total RNA, at least 5 micrograms per sample, was extracted from PBMCs with Trizol reagent. The percentages of naive CD45RAhigh/CD27high T cells were determined by flow cytometry on a PBMC aliquot from every donor.

The library was produced with 5' RACE. Sequencing instrument: Illumina HiSeq 2500. A second roughly 6 to 11 cycle PCR used a sample-barcoded 5' primer and a J-beta primer mix. A template-switch 5' adaptor carrying 12 random nucleotides introduced a unique molecular identifier onto each TCR beta cDNA molecule. At least 2.5 million CDR3-containing paired-end reads were obtained from each sample. All of the RNA was converted into first-strand cDNA using the Mint cDNA synthesis kit, with a TRBC-specific oligonucleotide serving as the primer. Following uracil-DNA glycosylase treatment, a first 18-cycle PCR with universal primers M1SS and BC2_uni_R was performed on all cDNA. The paper's processing steps were these. For normalization, 1 million high-quality reads were randomly selected from each sample, with every read carrying a distinct molecular identifier. Reads with shared molecular identifiers were discarded instead of being binned into consensus sequences. MiTCR, with a Q25 quality threshold and the strictest error-elimination algorithm, was used for CDR3 identification, clonotype clustering and error correction. A nonparametric unseen species model using Euler transformation provided a lower-bound estimate of total TCR beta diversity. TCRdb took the public reads, trimmed them with fastp at Q25, ran MiXCR for clone calling and kept in-frame beta chains. Rows with one shared CDR3 protein collapse into an entry with the most common genes and DNA. The V and J calls were not made by the authors but by TCRdb's processing. The sample data list roughly 1.6 million distinct CDR3 sequences, and around 36% of these were observed just once. The top ten hold 11% of the sample.

This entry belongs to a study of blood T cells in healthy people across ages (dated by TCRdb to 2013 to 2016). With regard to the full study: Template switching captured roughly one uniquely barcoded TCR beta cDNA molecule per two T cells in model experiments. To track age-related changes in TCR beta repertoire diversity, the study relied on deep sequencing normalized with unique cDNA molecular identifiers. Donors were grouped into four age groups: young (average roughly 16 years), middle-aged (about 38), aged (62) and long-lived (approximately 82). To avoid experimental bias, donors of different ages were distributed randomly across sequencing lanes. Using the same blood draw, the study looked at two additional independent replicas of 1 million unique cDNA reads for two donors, one aged 18 to 30 and the other aged 80 or older.

Broader findings and caveats from the paper: Compared with the aged group, the long-lived group had more naive CD4+ T cells, fewer expanded clones and increased TCR diversity, suggesting age selection. Observed TCR beta diversity per million T cells fell roughly linearly with age, and a significant reduction was already apparent by age roughly 40. Observed TCR beta diversity correlated strongly with the percentage of naive T cells measured by flow cytometry. Donor CMV infection status was unknown, potentially confounding age-related changes in expanded clonotypes. Because profiling used bulk unsorted PBMCs, naive and antigen-experienced compartments could not be compared conclusively. Total diversity estimates from one million sequenced T cells were considered lower bounds and underestimates.

Rearrangement joined TRBV7-2 to TRBJ2-3; 8 matching bases give a weak D call of TRBD1. This TCR was recovered from a woman in her twenties or thirties in good health. Sample: blood. The DNA reads TGTGCCAGCAGCCCGGGACAGGCGCTGGGAGGGACAGATACGCAGTATTTT. Its amino acids are CASSPGQALGGTDTQYF.